The 30 T cell receptor beta chains reported below all come from one sample, sequenced in a study of blood T cell repertoires in COVID-19. Here immunoSEQ multiplex PCR was the method, and the copy in TCRdb shows in-frame clones only, minus some. Of hundreds of thousands of clones listed, about 87% are singletons. Material: peripheral blood. Receptors were obtained from a man aged 18-30 years with COVID-19, enrolled during active disease.

This chain uses TRBV7-6 with TRBJ2-3; weak D call: TRBD2 (5 bases). Trimming left V 0 bases short and J 0 bases short, with 10 bases between. Germline V gives CDR1 SGHVS, CDR2 FNYEAQ. The CDR3 extends over 16 amino acids. The CDR3 loop is CASSLALAPSTDTQYF. The CDR3 DNA reads TGTGCCAGCAGCTTAGCCCTAGCCCCAAGCACAGATACGCAGTATTTT.

The chain couples TRBV2 to TRBJ1-4; D may be TRBD1 (5 bases). The CDR3 length is 13 residues. V gave up 8 bases and J gave up 4 bases, with 11 bases separating them. CDR1 and CDR2 from the germline V gene are SNHLY and FYNNEI. The CDR3 DNA reads TGTGCCAGCGGGGAGGGGTTTAATGAAAAACTGTTTTTT. Translated: CASGEGFNEKLFF. The whole variable domain, remainder taken from reference TRBV2 and TRBJ1-4, is EPEVTQTPSHQVTQMGQEVILRCVPISNHLYFYWYRQILGQKVEFLVSFYNNEISEKSEIFDDQFSVERPDGSNFTLKIRSTKLEDSAMYFCASGEGFNEKLFFGSGTQLSVL.

The chain employs TRBV27 and TRBJ2-1, with 12 bases aligning to TRBD1. The germline CDR1 and CDR2 sequences are MNHEY and SMNVEV (reference sequence). This CDR3 region has 11 residues. J was trimmed by 15 bases and V by 6 bases; bases with no gene match: 3. CDR3 bases: TGTGCCAGCAGGGGACAGGGGGCTCTGTTCTTC. Translation gives CASRGQGALFF.

The chain combines TRBV5-8 with TRBJ1-3, with D possibly TRBD1 on 5 matching bases. This CDR3 spans 16 amino acids. CDR1 and CDR2 from the germline V gene are SGHTS and YDEGEE. V was clipped by 4 bases and J by 2 bases, with 16 bases between them. The CDR3 region has the DNA TGTGCCAGCAGCCAGTGGCGGGGCATAACTGGAAACACCATATATTTT. Protein sequence: CASSQWRGITGNTIYF.

This chain connects TRBV5-1 to TRBJ2-1; D not resolved. Between the trimmed V and J ends, which lost 7 bases and 7 bases, there was a span of 9 bases. The CDR3 extends over 11 amino acids. CDR1 SGHRS and CDR2 YFSETQ come from the germline V gene. CDR3 loop: CASWSGNEQFF. The CDR3 DNA sequence: TGCGCCAGCTGGTCGGGTAATGAGCAGTTCTTC.

V gene TRBV4-2 combines with J gene TRBJ1-6, with 9 nucleotides matching TRBD1. CDR3 length equals 15 residues. Germline CDR1 LGHNA, CDR2 YNFKEQ. With 2 bases clipped from V and 7 bases from J, the junction kept 3 bases outside the gene matches. CDR3 region: CASSQSGTGNSPLHF. CDR3 in DNA: TGTGCCAGCAGCCAAAGTGGGACAGGGAATTCACCCCTCCACTTT.

This clone was seen a few times. The rearrangement uses TRBV30 and TRBJ2-2; 11 bases fit TRBD2. V lost 3 bases to trimming and J lost 0 bases; unmatched junction nucleotides: 12. Germline lookup yields CDR1 GTSNPN and CDR2 SVGIG (reference sequence). CDR3 length: 19 residues. The CDR3 region is CAWRTLSTSGSSNTGELFF. Written as DNA, the CDR3 is TGTGCCTGGAGAACCCTCAGTACTAGCGGGAGTTCGAACACCGGGGAGCTGTTTTTT.

The rearrangement joins TRBV9 to TRBJ2-2; maybe TRBD1 (6 bases). The CDR3 covers 13 residues. V was pared by 6 bases and J by 4 bases, with 10 bases between. Germline V CDR1 and CDR2: SGDLS, YYNGEE. The CDR3 nucleotides read TGTGCCAGCACCTCGGACAGCACCGGGGAGCTGTTTTTT. It yields the protein CASTSDSTGELFF.

The rearrangement joins TRBV7-9 to TRBJ2-3; possibly TRBD2 for D (7 bases). This CDR3 region has 17 residues. Trimming removed 5 bases from V and 1 base from J, with 19 bases in between. CDR1 and CDR2 from the germline V gene are SEHNR and FQNEAQ (reference sequence). The CDR3 nucleotides are TGTGCCAGCAGCCCACCGCAATGGGGGGGCGGCACAGATACGCAGTATTTT. Protein product: CASSPPQWGGGTDTQYF.

About this clone: This CDR3 is also generated by other DNA sequences in the sample. The chain recombines TRBV18 with TRBJ1-1, with 8 bases matching TRBD1. Trimming at V came to 2 bases and at J to 0 bases, leaving 2 bases not matched to a gene. This CDR3 contains 15 residues. The germline gives CDR1 KGHSH, CDR2 LQKENI. In DNA, the CDR3 is TGTGCCAGCTCACCAGGGACAGGAGTGAACACTGAAGCTTTCTTT. This gives the protein CASSPGTGVNTEAFF.

The rearrangement uses TRBV7-8 and TRBJ1-4; unclear D gene. V lost 2 bases and J lost 0, with 10 bases in between. CDR1 is SGHVS and CDR2 is FQNEAQ in the germline V gene. CDR3 length: 16 residues. The CDR3 region has the DNA TGTGCCAGCAGCTTAAGAAGGCAGGCAACTAATGAAAAACTGTTTTTT. Its translation: CASSLRRQATNEKLFF.

The chain joins TRBV2 to TRBJ1-2; TRBD1 matches 7 bases. V shed 5 bases, J shed 2 bases, and the junction held 2 bases outside the gene matches. Germline V CDR1 and CDR2: SNHLY, FYNNEI. The CDR3 runs to 13 residues. The CDR3: CASSMGQNYGYTF. CDR3 sequence (DNA): TGTGCCAGCAGTATGGGACAGAACTATGGCTACACCTTC. Combining the CDR3 with reference TRBV2 and TRBJ1-2 gives the whole variable domain EPEVTQTPSHQVTQMGQEVILRCVPISNHLYFYWYRQILGQKVEFLVSFYNNEISEKSEIFDDQFSVERPDGSNFTLKIRSTKLEDSAMYFCASSMGQNYGYTFGSGTRLTVV.

CDR3 amino acids: CASSLGSYQPQHF. CDR3 sequence (DNA): TGTGCCAGCAGCTTGGGCAGTTATCAGCCCCAGCATTTT. This rearrangement joins TRBV7-9 to TRBJ1-5, with D hard to call. The CDR3 totals 13 residues. Between the trimmed V and J ends, which lost 3 bases and 5 bases, there was a span of 8 bases. Per germline, CDR1 SEHNR and CDR2 FQNEAQ (reference sequence).

V gene TRBV19 combines with J gene TRBJ2-1; TRBD2 agrees at 8 bases. Germline lookup yields CDR1 LNHDA and CDR2 SQIVND (reference sequence). The CDR3 covers 13 residues. V shed 5 bases and J 6 bases; nucleotides not matched to a gene: 3. The CDR3 reads CASSAGGANEQFF. The CDR3 nucleotides are TGTGCCAGTAGTGCCGGGGGGGCCAATGAGCAGTTCTTC.

The rearrangement joins TRBV4-2 to TRBJ1-3; D is unresolved. The CDR3 has 16 residues. Germline V CDR1 and CDR2: LGHNA, YNFKEQ. V lost 4 bases, J lost 0 bases, and 13 bases lay in between. The CDR3 is CASSPMGRNSGNTIYF. CDR3 sequence (DNA): TGTGCCAGCAGCCCTATGGGCAGAAACTCTGGAAACACCATATATTTT.

This clone was detected once. The chain employs TRBV5-1 and TRBJ2-7, with D perhaps TRBD2 (7 bases). The ends were cut back, 5 bases at V and 2 bases at J, with 17 bases in the middle. This CDR3 contains 15 residues. Germline V gene sequence: CDR1 SGHRS, CDR2 YFSETQ. CDR3 region: CASRTLGGPAYEQYF. The CDR3 DNA sequence: TGCGCCAGCAGAACCTTGGGGGGGCCAGCCTACGAGCAGTACTTC.

This chain connects TRBV21-1 to TRBJ1-2; the DNA was not used to check the table's D call, TRBD1. TRBV21-1 is recorded as a pseudogene. The CDR3 sequence is 17 residues long. The CDR3 region has the DNA TGTGCCAGCAGGACGGGACAGGGGGCGCTTTTGAACTATGGCTACACCTTC. Protein sequence: CASRTGQGALLNYGYTF.

V is TRBV15 and J is TRBJ2-3; no clear D. V was clipped by 2 bases and J by 2 bases, with 14 bases between them. The CDR3 is made up of 16 amino acids. From germline, CDR1 is LNHNV and CDR2 YYDKDF (reference sequence). The CDR3 DNA reads as TGTGCCACCAGCAGACAACTACACTCTCCCACAGATACGCAGTATTTT. Its translation: CATSRQLHSPTDTQYF.

This chain uses TRBV29-1 with TRBJ2-5, with TRBD1 matching 9 bases. V gave up 7 bases and J gave up 5 bases; unmatched junction bases: 11. Germline V gives CDR1 SQVTM, CDR2 ANQGSEA. The length of the CDR3 is 14 residues. CDR3 in DNA: TGCAGCGCCGAGCCACAGGGGGCTGGGGAGACCCAGTACTTC. It translates to CSAEPQGAGETQYF. The full variable domain, completed using reference TRBV29-1 and TRBJ2-5, is SAVISQKPSRDICQRGTSLTIQCQVDSQVTMMFWYRQQPGQSLTLIATANQGSEATYESGFVIDKFPISRPNLTFSTLTVSNMSPEDSSIYLCSAEPQGAGETQYFGPGTRLLVL.

This chain uses TRBV24-1 with TRBJ2-3, with 9 bases matching TRBD2. The germline V gene has CDR1 KGHDR and CDR2 SFDVKD. V lost 3 bases to trimming and J lost 1 base; unmatched junction nucleotides: 4. CDR3 length: 16 residues. The CDR3 is CATSDIAGVGTDTQYF. The CDR3 DNA follows: TGTGCCACCAGTGATATAGCGGGAGTGGGCACAGATACGCAGTATTTT.

A few counts support this clone. The J gene is TRBJ2-7, the V gene TRBV19; D is possibly TRBD1 (6 bases). V was clipped by 3 bases and J by 4 bases, with 13 bases between them. Germline V gives CDR1 LNHDA, CDR2 SQIVND (reference sequence). This CDR3 comprises 14 residues. The DNA of the CDR3 is TGTGCCAGTAGTATTCAGGGGATGGCGTACGAGCAGTACTTC. Its protein is CASSIQGMAYEQYF.

This chain connects TRBV6-6 to TRBJ1-5; weak D call: TRBD1 (6 bases). CDR1 MNHNY and CDR2 SVGAGI come from the germline V gene (reference sequence). Trimming took 4 bases from V and 7 from J, leaving 17 bases between them. The CDR3 sequence is 15 residues long. CDR3 protein: CASSSEATGSQPQHF. The CDR3 region has the DNA TGTGCCAGCAGTTCAGAAGCGACAGGCTCCCAGCCCCAGCATTTT.

This chain joins TRBV6-5 and TRBJ1-4, with 10 bases matching TRBD1. The junction had 7 bases not matched to a gene; V was cut back by 8 bases and J by 7 bases. The CDR3 loop spans 14 amino acids. Germline assignment: CDR1 MNHEY and CDR2 SVGAGI. Written as DNA, the CDR3 is TGTGCCAGCTCTAGCTGGGACAGGGGTGAAAAACTGTTTTTT. Translating gives CASSSWDRGEKLFF.

The chain uses TRBV29-1 and TRBJ1-4; D is ambiguous. Deletions cut 4 bases from V and 7 bases from J, with 10 bases between. The germline gives CDR1 SQVTM, CDR2 ANQGSEA. CDR3 length: 12 amino acids. The CDR3 region has the DNA TGCAGCGTTGGCCGGGTTGGTGAAAAACTGTTTTTT. Protein sequence: CSVGRVGEKLFF.

V is TRBV5-1 and J is TRBJ2-7, with TRBD2 identical over 7 bases. The CDR3 covers 13 residues. Germline-derived CDR1 and CDR2 are SGHRS and YFSETQ. The V segment lost 0 bases and the J segment 4 bases; nucleotides outside the gene matches: 1. CDR3 nucleotides: TGCGCCAGCAGCTTGGATAGCGGGTACGAGCAGTACTTC. Protein: CASSLDSGYEQYF.

The gene calls are TRBV20-1 and TRBJ2-7; 7 bases line up with TRBD2. The germline CDR1 and CDR2 sequences are DFQATT and SNEGSKA (reference sequence). Losses at the gene ends were 3 bases for V and 3 bases for J; bases not matched to a gene: 5. This CDR3 is built from 13 residues. CDR3 in amino acids: CSASLAGDYEQYF. The CDR3 nucleotides read TGCAGTGCTAGTCTGGCGGGGGACTACGAGCAGTACTTC.

V usage is TRBV30 and J usage is TRBJ2-1; D may be TRBD1 (6 bases). Per the germline V gene, CDR1 is GTSNPN and CDR2 is SVGIG (reference sequence). CDR3 length equals 12 residues. Trimming removed 8 bases from V and 8 bases from J, with 16 bases in between. CDR3 coding DNA: TGTGCCCGGACCGGACAGCCCGATGAGCAGTTCTTC. Translated: CARTGQPDEQFF.

The chain uses TRBV27 and TRBJ2-1; 10 positions match TRBD2. V lost 6 bases, J lost 6 bases, and 8 bases stayed unmatched. The CDR3 sequence is 15 residues long. Germline assignment: CDR1 MNHEY and CDR2 SMNVEV (reference sequence). The CDR3 DNA reads as TGTGCCAGCAGCCGGACTAGCGGAACCTCCAATGAGCAGTTCTTC. Encoded protein: CASSRTSGTSNEQFF.

The CDR3 loop is CASSPDSSNYGYTF. The CDR3 DNA reads as TGTGCCAGCAGCCCAGACAGTTCTAACTATGGCTACACCTTC. J is TRBJ1-2 and V is TRBV5-4, with D possibly being TRBD1 (5 bases). This CDR3 has 14 amino acids. The ends were cut back, 4 bases at V and 0 bases at J, with 10 bases in the middle. Germline CDR1 is SGHNT and CDR2 is YYREEE (reference sequence).

The chain couples TRBV5-1 to TRBJ2-7, with TRBD1 matching 7 bases. V lost 6 bases, J lost 2 bases, and 5 bases stayed unmatched. The V gene's germline CDR1 is SGHRS and CDR2 YFSETQ. The CDR3 covers 13 residues. CDR3 nucleotide sequence: TGCGCCAGCACCCCACAGGGGACCTACGAGCAGTACTTC. Translating gives CASTPQGTYEQYF. The full variable domain, in which reference TRBV5-1 and TRBJ2-7 provide the parts outside the CDR3, is KAGVTQTPRYLIKTRGQQVTLSCSPISGHRSVSWYQQTPGQGLQFLFEYFSETQRNKGNFPGRFSGRQFSNSRSEMNVSTLELGDSALYLCASTPQGTYEQYFGPGTRLTVT.